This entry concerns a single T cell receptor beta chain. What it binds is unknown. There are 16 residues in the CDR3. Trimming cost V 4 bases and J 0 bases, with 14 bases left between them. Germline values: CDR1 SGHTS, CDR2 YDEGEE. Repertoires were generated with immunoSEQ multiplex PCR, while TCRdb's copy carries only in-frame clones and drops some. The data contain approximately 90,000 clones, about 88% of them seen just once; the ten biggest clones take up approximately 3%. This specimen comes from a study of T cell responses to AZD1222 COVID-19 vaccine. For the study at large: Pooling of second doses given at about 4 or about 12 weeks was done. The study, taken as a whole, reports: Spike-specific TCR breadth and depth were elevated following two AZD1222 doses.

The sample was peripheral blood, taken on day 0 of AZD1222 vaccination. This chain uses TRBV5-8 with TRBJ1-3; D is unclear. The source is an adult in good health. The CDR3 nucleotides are TGTGCCAGCAGCCAATTGGGCCCGGACTCTGGAAACACCATATATTTT. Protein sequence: CASSQLGPDSGNTIYF.